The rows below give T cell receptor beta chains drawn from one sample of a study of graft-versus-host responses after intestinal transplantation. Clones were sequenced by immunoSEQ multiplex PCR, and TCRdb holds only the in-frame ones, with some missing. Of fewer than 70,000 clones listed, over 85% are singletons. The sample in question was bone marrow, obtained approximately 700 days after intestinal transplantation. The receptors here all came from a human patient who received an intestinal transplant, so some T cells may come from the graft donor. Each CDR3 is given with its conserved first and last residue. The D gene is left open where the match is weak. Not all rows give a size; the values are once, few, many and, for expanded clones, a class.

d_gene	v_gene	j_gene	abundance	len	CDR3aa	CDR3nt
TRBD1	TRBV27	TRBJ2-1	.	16	CASSLSTGVIHNEQFF	TGTGCCAGCAGTTTGTCTACAGGGGTAATACACAATGAGCAGTTCTTC
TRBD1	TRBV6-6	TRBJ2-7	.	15	CASSYTDRGIYEQYF	TGTGCCAGCAGTTACACAGACAGGGGAATATACGAGCAGTACTTC
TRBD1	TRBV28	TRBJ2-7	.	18	CASSFYVLRDSLSYEQYF	TGTGCCAGCAGTTTTTATGTCCTCCGGGACAGCCTATCCTACGAGCAGTACTTC
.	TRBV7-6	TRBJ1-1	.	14	CASSPDLRVSEAFF	TGTGCCAGCAGCCCAGACCTGCGCGTATCTGAAGCTTTCTTT
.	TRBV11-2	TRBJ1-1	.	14	CASSLVVGNTEAFF	TGTGCCAGCAGCTTAGTGGTGGGGAACACTGAAGCTTTCTTT
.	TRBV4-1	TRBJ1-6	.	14	CASSQESWQGSLHF	TGCGCCAGCAGCCAAGAGAGCTGGCAGGGCTCCCTCCACTTT
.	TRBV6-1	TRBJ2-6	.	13	CASIPVGANVLTF	TGTGCCAGCATCCCGGTCGGGGCCAACGTCCTGACTTTC
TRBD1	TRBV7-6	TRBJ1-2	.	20	CARGRGQRVVFGIIYPGYTF	TGTGCCAGGGGTCGGGGACAGAGAGTGGTGTTTGGTATCATCTATCCCGGCTACACCTTC
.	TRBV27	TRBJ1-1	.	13	CASSLAGNTEAFF	TGTGCCAGCAGTTTAGCAGGGAACACTGAAGCTTTCTTT
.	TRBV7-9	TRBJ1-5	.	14	CASSLGAGYQPQHF	TGTGCCAGCAGCTTAGGGGCAGGGTATCAGCCCCAGCATTTT
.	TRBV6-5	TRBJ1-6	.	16	CASSYSSPQLNSPLHF	TGTGCCAGCAGTTACTCTTCCCCACAGCTTAATTCACCCCTCCACTTT
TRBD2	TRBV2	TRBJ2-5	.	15	CASSMGLAGQETQYF	TGTGCCAGCAGTATGGGACTAGCGGGCCAAGAGACCCAGTACTTC
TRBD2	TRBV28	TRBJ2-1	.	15	CASISGTSGYNEQFF	TGTGCCAGCATCTCCGGGACTAGCGGCTACAATGAGCAGTTCTTC
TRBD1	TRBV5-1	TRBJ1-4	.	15	CASSLAGQYNEKLFF	TGCGCCAGCAGCTTGGCGGGACAGTATAATGAAAAACTGTTTTTT
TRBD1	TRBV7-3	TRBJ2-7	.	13	CASSLTGWSEQYF	TGTGCCAGCAGCTTGACAGGGTGGTCCGAGCAGTACTTC
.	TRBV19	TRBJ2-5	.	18	CASSIAGWRGRERETQYF	TGTGCCAGTAGTATAGCCGGGTGGAGGGGGCGCGAGCGAGAGACCCAGTACTTC
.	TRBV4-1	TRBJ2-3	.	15	CASSQDGAGTDTQYF	TGCGCCAGCAGCCAAGATGGGGCGGGCACAGATACGCAGTATTTT
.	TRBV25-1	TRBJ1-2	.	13	CASSEWVGYGYTF	TGTGCCAGCAGTGAATGGGTGGGATACGGCTACACCTTC
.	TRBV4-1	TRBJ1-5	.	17	CASSQDEDIVLVQPQHF	TGCGCCAGCAGCCAAGACGAAGACATCGTCTTAGTTCAGCCCCAGCATTTT
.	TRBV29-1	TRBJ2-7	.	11	CSVVFLSEQYF	TGCAGCGTTGTCTTTCTTTCCGAGCAGTACTTC
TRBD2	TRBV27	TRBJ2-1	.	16	CASSLFAGEVHNEQFF	TGTGCCAGCAGTTTATTTGCGGGAGAGGTGCACAATGAGCAGTTCTTC
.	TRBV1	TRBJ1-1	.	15	CTSSQQGGRNTEAFF	TGCACCAGCAGCCAACAGGGAGGGCGAAACACTGAAGCTTTCTTT
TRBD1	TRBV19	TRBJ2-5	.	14	CASSPGQGIETQYF	TGTGCCAGTTCTCCGGGACAGGGAATAGAGACCCAGTACTTC
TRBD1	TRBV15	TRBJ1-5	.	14	CATSTGQVRVPQHF	TGTGCCACCAGCACGGGACAGGTGAGGGTACCCCAGCATTTT
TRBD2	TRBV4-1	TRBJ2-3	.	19	CASSQDMRLAGRTTDTQYF	TGCGCCAGCAGCCAAGATATGCGACTAGCGGGAAGGACCACAGATACGCAGTATTTT
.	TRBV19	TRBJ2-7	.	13	CASSIIDSYEQYF	TGTGCCAGTAGTATAATAGACAGCTACGAGCAGTACTTC
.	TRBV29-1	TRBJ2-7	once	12	CSVRRETYEQYF	TGCAGCGTTCGACGGGAGACCTACGAGCAGTACTTC
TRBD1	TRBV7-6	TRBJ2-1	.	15	CASSSWTGLHNEQFF	TGTGCCAGCAGCTCTTGGACAGGGCTTCACAATGAGCAGTTCTTC
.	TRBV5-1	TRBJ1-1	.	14	CASSFRGMNTEAFF	TGCGCCAGCAGCTTTAGAGGAATGAACACTGAAGCTTTCTTT
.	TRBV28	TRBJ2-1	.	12	CASSPIYNEQFF	TGTGCCAGCAGCCCAATATACAATGAGCAGTTCTTC
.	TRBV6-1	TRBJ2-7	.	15	CASSEERGPTYEQYF	TGTGCCAGCAGTGAAGAGAGGGGTCCCACCTACGAGCAGTACTTC
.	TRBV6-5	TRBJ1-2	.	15	CASSYDLRLLYGYTF	TGTGCCAGCAGTTACGATCTACGGTTACTTTATGGCTACACCTTC
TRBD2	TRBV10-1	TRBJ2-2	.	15	CASSPSGSYPGELFF	TGCGCCAGCAGTCCTAGCGGGAGTTACCCCGGGGAGCTGTTTTTT
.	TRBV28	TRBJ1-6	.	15	CASRGQGSYNSPLHF	TGTGCCAGCAGGGGGCAGGGATCCTATAATTCACCCCTCCACTTT
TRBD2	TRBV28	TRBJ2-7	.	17	CASNLGLAGGPGYEQYF	TGTGCCAGCAACCTTGGGCTAGCGGGAGGGCCCGGGTACGAGCAGTACTTC
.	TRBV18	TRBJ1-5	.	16	CASSPMDSSSNQPQHF	TGTGCCAGCTCACCAATGGACAGTTCGAGCAATCAGCCCCAGCATTTT
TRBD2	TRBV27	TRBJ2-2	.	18	CASSSNRGTTSNTGELFF	TGTGCCAGCAGCTCAAACCGGGGGACTACCTCGAACACCGGGGAGCTGTTTTTT
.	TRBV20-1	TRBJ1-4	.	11	CSSWGNEKLFF	TGCAGTTCTTGGGGGAATGAAAAACTGTTTTTT
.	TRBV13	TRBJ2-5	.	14	CASSFLGNQETQYF	TGTGCCAGCAGCTTTTTGGGGAATCAAGAGACCCAGTACTTC
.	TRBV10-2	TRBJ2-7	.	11	CASSRAVEQYF	TGCGCCAGCAGTCGGGCCGTCGAGCAGTACTTC
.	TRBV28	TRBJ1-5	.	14	CASSLGRGFQPQHF	TGTGCCAGCAGTTTAGGGAGGGGCTTTCAGCCCCAGCATTTT
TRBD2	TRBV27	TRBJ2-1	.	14	CASRNGLGRNEQFF	TGTGCCAGCAGGAACGGACTAGGTCGAAATGAGCAGTTCTTC
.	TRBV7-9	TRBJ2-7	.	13	CASRVSSSYEQYF	TGTGCCAGCAGAGTCAGTAGCTCCTACGAGCAGTACTTC
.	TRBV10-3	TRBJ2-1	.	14	CAITVAGSMYEQFF	TGTGCCATCACGGTGGCCGGGAGTATGTATGAGCAGTTCTTC
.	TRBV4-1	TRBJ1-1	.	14	CASSQVFGQTEAFF	TGCGCCAGCAGCCAAGTTTTTGGACAAACTGAAGCTTTCTTT